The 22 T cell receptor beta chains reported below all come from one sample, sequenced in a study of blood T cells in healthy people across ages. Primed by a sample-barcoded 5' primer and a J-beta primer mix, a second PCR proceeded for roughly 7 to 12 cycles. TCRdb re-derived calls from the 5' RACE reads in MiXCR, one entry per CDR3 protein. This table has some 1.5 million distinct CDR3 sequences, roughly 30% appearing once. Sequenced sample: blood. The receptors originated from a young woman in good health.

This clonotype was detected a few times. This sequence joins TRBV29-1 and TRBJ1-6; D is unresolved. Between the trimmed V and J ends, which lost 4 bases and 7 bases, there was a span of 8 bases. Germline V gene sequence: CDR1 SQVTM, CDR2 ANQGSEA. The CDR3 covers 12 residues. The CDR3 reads CSVGGFNSPLHF. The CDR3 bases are TGCAGCGTTGGGGGATTCAATTCACCCCTCCACTTT. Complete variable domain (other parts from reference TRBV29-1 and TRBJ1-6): SAVISQKPSRDICQRGTSLTIQCQVDSQVTMMFWYRQQPGQSLTLIATANQGSEATYESGFVIDKFPISRPNLTFSTLTVSNMSPEDSSIYLCSVGGFNSPLHFGNGTRLTVT.

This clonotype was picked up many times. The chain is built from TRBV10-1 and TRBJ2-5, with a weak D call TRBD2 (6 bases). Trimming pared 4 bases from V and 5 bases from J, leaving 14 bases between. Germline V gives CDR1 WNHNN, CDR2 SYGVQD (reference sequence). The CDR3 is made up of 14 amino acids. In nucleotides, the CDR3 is TGCGCCAGCAGTGTCGGGGGTCCGGAGGAGACCCAGTACTTC. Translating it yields CASSVGGPEETQYF.

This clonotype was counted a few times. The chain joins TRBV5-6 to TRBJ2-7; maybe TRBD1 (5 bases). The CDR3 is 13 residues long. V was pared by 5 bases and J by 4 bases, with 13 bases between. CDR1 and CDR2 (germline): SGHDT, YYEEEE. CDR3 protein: CASRSAGPYEQYF. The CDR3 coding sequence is TGTGCCAGCAGGTCGGCAGGGCCTTACGAGCAGTACTTC.

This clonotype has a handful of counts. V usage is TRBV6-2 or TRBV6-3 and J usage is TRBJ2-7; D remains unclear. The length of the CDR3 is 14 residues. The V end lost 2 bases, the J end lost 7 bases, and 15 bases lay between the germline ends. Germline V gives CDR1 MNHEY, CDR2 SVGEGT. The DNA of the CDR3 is TGTGCCAGCAGTTACCCCGCGGTGGGAAAAGAGCAGTACTTC. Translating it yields CASSYPAVGKEQYF.

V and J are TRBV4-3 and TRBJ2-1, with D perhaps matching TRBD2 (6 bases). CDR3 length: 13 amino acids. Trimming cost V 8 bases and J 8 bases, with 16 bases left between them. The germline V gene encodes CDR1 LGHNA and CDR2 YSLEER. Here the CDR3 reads CASGLTSFDEQFF. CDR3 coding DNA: TGCGCCAGCGGCCTGACTAGTTTCGATGAGCAGTTCTTC.

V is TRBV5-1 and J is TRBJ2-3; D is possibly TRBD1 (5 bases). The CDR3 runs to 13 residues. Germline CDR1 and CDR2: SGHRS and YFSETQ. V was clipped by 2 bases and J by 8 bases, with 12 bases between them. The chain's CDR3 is CASSFPEQATQYF. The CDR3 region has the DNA TGCGCCAGCAGCTTTCCGGAACAGGCTACGCAGTATTTT. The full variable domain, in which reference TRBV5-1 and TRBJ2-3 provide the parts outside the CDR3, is KAGVTQTPRYLIKTRGQQVTLSCSPISGHRSVSWYQQTPGQGLQFLFEYFSETQRNKGNFPGRFSGRQFSNSRSEMNVSTLELGDSALYLCASSFPEQATQYFGPGTRLTVL.

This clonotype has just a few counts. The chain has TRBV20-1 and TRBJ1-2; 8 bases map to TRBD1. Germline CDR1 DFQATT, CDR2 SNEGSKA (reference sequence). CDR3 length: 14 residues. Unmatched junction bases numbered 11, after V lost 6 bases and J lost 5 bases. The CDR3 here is CSARTGTGTYGYTF. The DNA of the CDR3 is TGCAGTGCAAGAACCGGGACAGGAACGTATGGCTACACCTTC.

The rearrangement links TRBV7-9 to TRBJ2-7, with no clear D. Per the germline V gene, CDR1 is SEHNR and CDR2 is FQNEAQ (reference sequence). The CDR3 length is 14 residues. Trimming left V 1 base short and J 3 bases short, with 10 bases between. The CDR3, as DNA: TGTGCCAGCAGCTTAGATGGCTACCTCTACGAGCAGTACTTC. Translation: CASSLDGYLYEQYF.

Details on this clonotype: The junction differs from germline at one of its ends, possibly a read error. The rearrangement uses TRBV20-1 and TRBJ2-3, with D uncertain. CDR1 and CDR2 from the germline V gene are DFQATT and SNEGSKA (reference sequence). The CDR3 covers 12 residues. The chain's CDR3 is CSARGSRDTQYF. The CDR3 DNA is TGCAGTGCTAGGGGTAGCAGAGATACGCAGTATTTT.

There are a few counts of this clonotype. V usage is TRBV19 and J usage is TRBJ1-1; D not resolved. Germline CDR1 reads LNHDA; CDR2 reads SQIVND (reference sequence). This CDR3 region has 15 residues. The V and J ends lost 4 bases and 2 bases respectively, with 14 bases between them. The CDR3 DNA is TGTGCCAGTAGTACCTTAGGTGAGAGAAACACTGAAGCTTTCTTT. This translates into CASSTLGERNTEAFF.

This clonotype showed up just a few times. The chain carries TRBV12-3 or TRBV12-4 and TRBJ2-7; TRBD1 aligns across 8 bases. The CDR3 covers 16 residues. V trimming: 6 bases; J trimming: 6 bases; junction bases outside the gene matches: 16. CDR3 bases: TGTGCCAGCAGCAAACCGAGGGGGACAGGTAGTGGCGAGCAGTACTTC. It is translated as CASSKPRGTGSGEQYF.

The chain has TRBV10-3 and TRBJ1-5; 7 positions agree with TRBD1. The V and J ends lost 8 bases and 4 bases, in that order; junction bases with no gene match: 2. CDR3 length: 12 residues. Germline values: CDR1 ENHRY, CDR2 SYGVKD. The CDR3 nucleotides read TGTGCCATCGGACAGGTGAATCAGCCCCAGCATTTT. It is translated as CAIGQVNQPQHF.

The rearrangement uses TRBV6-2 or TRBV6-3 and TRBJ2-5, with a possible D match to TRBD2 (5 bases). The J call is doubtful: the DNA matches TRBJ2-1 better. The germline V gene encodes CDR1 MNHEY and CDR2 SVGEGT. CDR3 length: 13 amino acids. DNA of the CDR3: TGTGCCAGCAGCTTGACTACCCAAGAGACCCAGTTCTTC. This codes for CASSLTTQETQFF.

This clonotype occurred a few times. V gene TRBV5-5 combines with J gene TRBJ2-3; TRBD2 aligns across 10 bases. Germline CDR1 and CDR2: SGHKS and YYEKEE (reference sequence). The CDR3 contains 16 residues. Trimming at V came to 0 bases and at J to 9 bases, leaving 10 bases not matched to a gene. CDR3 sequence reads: CASSLETSGFVETQYF. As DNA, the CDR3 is TGTGCCAGCAGCTTGGAGACTAGCGGGTTTGTGGAGACGCAGTATTTT.

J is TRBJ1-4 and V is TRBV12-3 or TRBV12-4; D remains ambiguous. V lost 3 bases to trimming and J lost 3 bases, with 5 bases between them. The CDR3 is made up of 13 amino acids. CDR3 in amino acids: CASSFGSNEKLFF. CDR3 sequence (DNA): TGTGCCAGCAGTTTCGGTTCTAATGAAAAACTGTTTTTT.

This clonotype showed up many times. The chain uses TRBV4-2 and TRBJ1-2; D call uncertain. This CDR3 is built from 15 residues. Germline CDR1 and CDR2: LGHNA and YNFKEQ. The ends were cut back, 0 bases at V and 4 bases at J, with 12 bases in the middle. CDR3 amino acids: CASSQDPGGRYGYTF. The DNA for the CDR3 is TGTGCCAGCAGCCAAGACCCTGGCGGCCGCTATGGCTACACCTTC.

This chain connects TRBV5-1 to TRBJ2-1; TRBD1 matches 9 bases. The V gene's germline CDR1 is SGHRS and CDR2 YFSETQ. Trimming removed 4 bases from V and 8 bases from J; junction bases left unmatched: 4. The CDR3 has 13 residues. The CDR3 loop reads CASSGDRADEQFF. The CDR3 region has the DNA TGCGCCAGCAGCGGGGACAGGGCCGATGAGCAGTTCTTC.

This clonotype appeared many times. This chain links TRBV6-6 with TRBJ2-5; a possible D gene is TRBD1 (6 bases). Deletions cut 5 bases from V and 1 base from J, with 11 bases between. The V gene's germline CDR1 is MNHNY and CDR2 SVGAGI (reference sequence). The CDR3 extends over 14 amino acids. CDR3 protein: CASSPQGFQETQYF. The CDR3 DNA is TGTGCCAGCAGTCCCCAGGGGTTCCAAGAGACCCAGTACTTC.

The CDR3 loop reads CASSQVTPFEQYF. The DNA of the CDR3 is TGTGCCAGCAGCCAAGTCACCCCATTCGAGCAGTACTTC. The chain is built from TRBV14 and TRBJ2-5; D gene unclear. The J call may not be correct, given that the DNA end is closer to TRBJ2-7. Germline V gene lookup returns CDR1 SGHDN and CDR2 FVKESK. The CDR3 contains 13 residues.

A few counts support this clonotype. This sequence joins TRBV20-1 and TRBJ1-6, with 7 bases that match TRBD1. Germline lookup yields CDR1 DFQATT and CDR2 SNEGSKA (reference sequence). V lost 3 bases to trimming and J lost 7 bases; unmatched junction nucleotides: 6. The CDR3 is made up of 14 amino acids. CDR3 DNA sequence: TGCAGTGCTAGCATACAGGGGAACAATTCACCCCTCCACTTT. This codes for CSASIQGNNSPLHF.

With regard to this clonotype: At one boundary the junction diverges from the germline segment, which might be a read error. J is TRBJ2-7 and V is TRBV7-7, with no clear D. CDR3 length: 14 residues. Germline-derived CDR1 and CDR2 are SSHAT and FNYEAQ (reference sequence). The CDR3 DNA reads TGTGCTAGCAGCTCCGCTGAAGGCTCCTACGAGCAGTACTTC. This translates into CASSSAEGSYEQYF.

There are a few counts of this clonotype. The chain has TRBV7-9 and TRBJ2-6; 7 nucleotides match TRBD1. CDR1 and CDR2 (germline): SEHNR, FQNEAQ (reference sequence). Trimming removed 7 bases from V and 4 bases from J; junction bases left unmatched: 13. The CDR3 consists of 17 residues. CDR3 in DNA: TGTGCCAGCACCCGTAACAGGGGACCCTCCGGGGCCAACGTCCTGACTTTC. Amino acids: CASTRNRGPSGANVLTF. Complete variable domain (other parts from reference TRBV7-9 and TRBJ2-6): DTGVSQNPRHKITKRGQNVTFRCDPISEHNRLYWYRQTLGQGPEFLTYFQNEAQLEKSRLLSDRFSAERPKGSFSTLEIQRTEQGDSAMYLCASTRNRGPSGANVLTFGAGSRLTVL.